This T cell receptor beta chain appears in the sequencing data of a study of cytomegalovirus exposure and HLA in healthy donors. Study in general: Around 200 million T cells yielded 90 million to 130 million unique TCR beta sequences, as an earlier analysis found. Among several hundred genotyped donors, around 77% fell in the Caucasian-associated ancestry cluster. General study points: In a later analysis, HLA-associated TCR beta chains were more clonally expanded than equally common others.

The PCR contained 60 Vbeta and 13 Jbeta primers. Clones were sequenced by immunoSEQ multiplex PCR, and TCRdb holds only the in-frame ones, with some missing. The table lists some 30,000 clones, around 40% of them singletons. There are a few counts of this clone. Its cognate antigen is unknown. The TCR sequence derives from a woman between 50 and 59 years old in good health and CMV-seronegative. Sequencing input: PBMCs.

CDR3 in DNA: TGTGCCAGCAGCTTGAGACAGATCACCGGGGAGCTGTTTTTT. Its protein product is CASSLRQITGELFF. The gene calls are TRBV5-6 and TRBJ2-2; maybe TRBD1 (5 bases). CDR1 and CDR2 (germline): SGHDT, YYEEEE. Deletions cut 1 base from V and 4 bases from J, with 8 bases between. CDR3 length: 14 residues.